The 5 T cell receptor beta chains below were found in one sample sequenced in a study of cytomegalovirus exposure and HLA in healthy donors. 13 Jbeta primers and 60 Vbeta primers were used for the PCR. Assay: immunoSEQ multiplex PCR; the TCRdb copy retains only in-frame clones and omits some. The sample has fewer than 60,000 clones, 72% seen once. The sample consisted of PBMCs. The receptors derive from a woman aged 50 to 65 in good health and CMV-seropositive.

V gene TRBV28 combines with J gene TRBJ2-3; possibly TRBD1 for D (5 bases). Germline lookup yields CDR1 MDHEN and CDR2 SYDVKM. V was clipped by 6 bases and J by 8 bases, with 24 bases between them. The length of the CDR3 is 16 residues. The chain's CDR3 is CASRQVTSPRLLTQYF. The DNA for the CDR3 is TGTGCCAGCAGACAGGTGACCAGCCCTCGTCTCCTTACGCAGTATTTT.

The chain joins TRBV5-1 to TRBJ2-6; 9 bases agree with TRBD1. The germline V gene has CDR1 SGHRS and CDR2 YFSETQ. V shed 3 bases, J shed 0 bases, and the junction held 7 bases outside the gene matches. The CDR3 totals 18 residues. The CDR3 DNA follows: TGCGCCAGCAGCTGGGACAGGGCTTCCTTCTCTGGGGCCAACGTCCTGACTTTC. This codes for CASSWDRASFSGANVLTF.

The chain combines TRBV7-2 with TRBJ1-2, with 12 positions matching TRBD1. The CDR3 extends over 16 amino acids. Trimming took 0 bases from V and 7 from J; bases not matched to a gene: 6. Germline CDR1 SGHTA, CDR2 FQGNSA. The CDR3 nucleotides are TGTGCCAGCAGCTTAGCCTACCGGGACAGGGGGCTTGGCTACACCTTC. Residues: CASSLAYRDRGLGYTF.

In DNA, the CDR3 is TGTGCCACCAGCAGAGCTTCGCGTTTGTACAATGAGCAGTTCTTC. This sequence encodes CATSRASRLYNEQFF. The V gene is TRBV15, the J gene TRBJ2-1; D not resolved. The CDR3 has 15 residues. V lost 1 base and J lost 4, with 11 bases in between. CDR1 and CDR2 (germline): LNHNV, YYDKDF (reference sequence).

A single count supports this clone. This CDR3 is CASSHHSGRLQETQYF. CDR3 sequence (DNA): TGTGCCAGCAGCCACCATAGCGGGAGATTACAAGAGACCCAGTACTTC. V gene TRBV14 combines with J gene TRBJ2-5; 9 bases fit TRBD2. Per the germline V gene, CDR1 is SGHDN and CDR2 is FVKESK. The CDR3 has 16 residues. The trim removed 3 bases at V and 2 bases at J, leaving 7 bases unmatched.